Listed below are T cell receptor beta chains from one sample, sequenced in a study of T cell responses to AZD1222 COVID-19 vaccine. Here immunoSEQ multiplex PCR was the method, and the copy in TCRdb shows in-frame clones only, minus some. Of tens of thousands of clones in the sample, 75% to 90% were seen once. This specimen consisted of peripheral blood, obtained 28 days after the second AZD1222 dose. The source of these receptors is an adult who received the AZD1222 COVID-19 vaccine. Both conserved end residues are part of each CDR3. A D gene is named only where the DNA matches it firmly. Size is omitted from some rows. Given values are once, few, many or a class for expanded clones.

v_call: TRBV18; d_call: TRBD1; clone_size: once; j_call: TRBJ2-7; cdr3_nt: TGTGCCAGCTCACCGGGACAGGGTTTCAGCGAGCAGTACTTC; cdr3_aa: CASSPGQGFSEQYF
v_call: TRBV6-5; d_call: TRBD2; clone_size: -; j_call: TRBJ2-1; cdr3_nt: TGTGCCAGCAGCATAGCGGGGACGATATCGCAGCAGTTCTTC; cdr3_aa: CASSIAGTISQQFF
v_call: TRBV19; d_call: -; clone_size: -; j_call: TRBJ2-3; cdr3_nt: TGTGCCAGTAGTATAGGAGCCTTGGGGGGCCGCACAGATACGCAGTATTTT; cdr3_aa: CASSIGALGGRTDTQYF
v_call: TRBV5-1; d_call: TRBD1; clone_size: -; j_call: TRBJ1-6; cdr3_nt: TGCGCCAGCAGCTTGGCAGGGGGCGAGAATTCACCCCTCCACTTT; cdr3_aa: CASSLAGGENSPLHF
v_call: TRBV3-1/TRBV3-2; d_call: -; clone_size: once; j_call: TRBJ2-7; cdr3_nt: TGTGCCAGCAGCCAAGTTCCAGGCGAGCAGTACTTC; cdr3_aa: CASSQVPGEQYF
v_call: TRBV19; d_call: -; clone_size: -; j_call: TRBJ2-1; cdr3_nt: TGTGCCAGCACAGGGCCTCCGGCCTACAATGAGCAGTTCTTC; cdr3_aa: CASTGPPAYNEQFF
v_call: TRBV4-2; d_call: -; clone_size: -; j_call: TRBJ2-1; cdr3_nt: TGTGCCAGCAGCCAAGATCCCCCCCCTAGACACAATGAGCAGTTCTTC; cdr3_aa: CASSQDPPPRHNEQFF
v_call: TRBV6-5; d_call: -; clone_size: -; j_call: TRBJ1-4; cdr3_nt: TGTGCCAGCAGTTACTCGGATTCACAGGGAAGTGAAAAACTGTTTTTT; cdr3_aa: CASSYSDSQGSEKLFF
v_call: TRBV9; d_call: TRBD2; clone_size: -; j_call: TRBJ2-3; cdr3_nt: TGTGCCAGCAGCGTGGGGGGACTAGCGGGGAGCACAGATACGCAGTATTTT; cdr3_aa: CASSVGGLAGSTDTQYF
v_call: TRBV19; d_call: -; clone_size: -; j_call: TRBJ2-2; cdr3_nt: TGTGCCAGTAGCCCGGCGGGGCAGGGGGTTGGGACCGGGGAGCTGTTTTTT; cdr3_aa: CASSPAGQGVGTGELFF
v_call: TRBV5-5; d_call: TRBD1; clone_size: -; j_call: TRBJ2-2; cdr3_nt: TGTGCCAGCAGCAGGACTCCGGGACAGGGAGTCGGCGCCGGGGAGCTGTTTTTT; cdr3_aa: CASSRTPGQGVGAGELFF
v_call: TRBV14; d_call: -; clone_size: -; j_call: TRBJ1-1; cdr3_nt: TGTGCCAGCAGCGATAGGAATTACGGGATGAACACTGAAGCTTTCTTT; cdr3_aa: CASSDRNYGMNTEAFF
v_call: TRBV15; d_call: -; clone_size: -; j_call: TRBJ1-3; cdr3_nt: TGTGCCACCAGCAGAGAAGGAGGCTCTGGAAACACCATATATTTT; cdr3_aa: CATSREGGSGNTIYF
v_call: TRBV19; d_call: TRBD1; clone_size: -; j_call: TRBJ1-4; cdr3_nt: TGTGCCAGTAATCTGCAGACAGGGGCGACTAATGAAAAACTGTTTTTT; cdr3_aa: CASNLQTGATNEKLFF
v_call: TRBV28; d_call: -; clone_size: -; j_call: TRBJ2-5; cdr3_nt: TGTGCCAGCAGTCTCCCGGGCGGGCAAGAGACCCAGTACTTC; cdr3_aa: CASSLPGGQETQYF
v_call: TRBV5-5; d_call: -; clone_size: -; j_call: TRBJ1-4; cdr3_nt: TGTGCCAGCAGCTTATTGGAAGAAACGTACGGAAAACTGTTTTTT; cdr3_aa: CASSLLEETYGKLFF
v_call: TRBV6-6; d_call: -; clone_size: -; j_call: TRBJ2-2; cdr3_nt: TGTGCCAGCAGTTGGGACCGAAACACCGGGGAGCTGTTTTTT; cdr3_aa: CASSWDRNTGELFF
v_call: TRBV6-5; d_call: -; clone_size: -; j_call: TRBJ1-1; cdr3_nt: TGTGCCAGCAAGGAGGAGGCCCACCCCAGCACTGAAGCTTTCTTT; cdr3_aa: CASKEEAHPSTEAFF
v_call: TRBV28; d_call: -; clone_size: -; j_call: TRBJ1-1; cdr3_nt: TGTGCCAGCAGACCTACAGGTTCTGAAGCTTTCTTT; cdr3_aa: CASRPTGSEAFF
v_call: TRBV12-3/TRBV12-4; d_call: -; clone_size: -; j_call: TRBJ2-7; cdr3_nt: TGTGCCAGCAGTCGGACCCCCTACGAGCAGTACTTC; cdr3_aa: CASSRTPYEQYF
v_call: TRBV19; d_call: -; clone_size: -; j_call: TRBJ2-5; cdr3_nt: TGTGCCAGTAGTATAGTCGCGGGTGGACAGACCCAGTACTTC; cdr3_aa: CASSIVAGGQTQYF
v_call: TRBV6-5; d_call: -; clone_size: -; j_call: TRBJ1-6; cdr3_nt: TGTGCCAGCAGTTTTAACGGTCTCAATTCACCCCTCCACTTT; cdr3_aa: CASSFNGLNSPLHF
v_call: TRBV5-1; d_call: -; clone_size: -; j_call: TRBJ2-7; cdr3_nt: TGCGCCAGCAGGATGGAGCCTTCAGGGTACGAGCAGTACTTC; cdr3_aa: CASRMEPSGYEQYF
v_call: TRBV2; d_call: TRBD1; clone_size: few; j_call: TRBJ1-3; cdr3_nt: TGTGCCAGCAGTGAAGCGCCAGGGGGCGGTTGGGATGGAAACACCATATATTTT; cdr3_aa: CASSEAPGGGWDGNTIYF
v_call: TRBV5-4; d_call: TRBD2; clone_size: -; j_call: TRBJ2-5; cdr3_nt: TGTGCCAGCAGCTTACCCTCCGGGACTAGAGGAGAGACCCAGTACTTC; cdr3_aa: CASSLPSGTRGETQYF
v_call: TRBV29-1; d_call: -; clone_size: -; j_call: TRBJ2-5; cdr3_nt: TGCAGCGTTGAGGGACGGCAAGAGACCCAGTACTTC; cdr3_aa: CSVEGRQETQYF